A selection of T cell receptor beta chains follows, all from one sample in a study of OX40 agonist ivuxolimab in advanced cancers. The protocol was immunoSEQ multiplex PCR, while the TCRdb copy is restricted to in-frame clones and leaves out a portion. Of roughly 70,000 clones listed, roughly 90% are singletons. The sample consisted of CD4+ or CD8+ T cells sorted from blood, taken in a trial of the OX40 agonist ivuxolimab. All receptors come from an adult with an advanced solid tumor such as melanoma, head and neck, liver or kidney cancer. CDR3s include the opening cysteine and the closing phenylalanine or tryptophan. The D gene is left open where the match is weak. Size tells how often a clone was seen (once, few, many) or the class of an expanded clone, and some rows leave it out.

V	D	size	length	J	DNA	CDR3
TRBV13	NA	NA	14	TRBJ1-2	TGTGCCAGCAGCCTTGCCCAGGAGACCTATGGCTACACCTTC	CASSLAQETYGYTF
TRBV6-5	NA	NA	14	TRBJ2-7	TGTGCCAGCACCCCCTTATTGAGCTCCTACGAGCAGTACTTC	CASTPLLSSYEQYF
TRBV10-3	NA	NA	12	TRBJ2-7	TGTGCCATCAGTGAAGGAACCTACGAGCAGTACTTC	CAISEGTYEQYF
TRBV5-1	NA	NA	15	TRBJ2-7	TGCGCCAGCAGCTTGGAGGGACGGGGATCCTACGAGCAGTACTTC	CASSLEGRGSYEQYF
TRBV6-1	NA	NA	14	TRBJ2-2	TGTGCCAGCAGTGTACAGGCGAACACCGGGGAGCTGTTTTTT	CASSVQANTGELFF
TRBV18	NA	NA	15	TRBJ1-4	TGTGCCAGCTCCCCGTCCGGTGCAACTAATGAAAAACTGTTTTTT	CASSPSGATNEKLFF
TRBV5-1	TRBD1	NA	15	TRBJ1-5	TGCGCCAGCAGCCCAGGGACAGGGAACTATCAGCCCCAGCATTTT	CASSPGTGNYQPQHF
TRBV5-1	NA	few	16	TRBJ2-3	TGCGCCAGCAGCTTGGGGGACTCATTTAGCACAGATACGCAGTATTTT	CASSLGDSFSTDTQYF
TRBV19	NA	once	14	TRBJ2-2	TGTGCCAGTAGCCGTGGGGCCGCGAGCGGGGAGCTGTTTTTT	CASSRGAASGELFF
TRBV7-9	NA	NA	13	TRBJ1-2	TGTGCCAGCAGCTTGGCGGGGAACTATGGCTACACCTTC	CASSLAGNYGYTF
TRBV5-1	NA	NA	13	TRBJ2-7	TGCGCCAGCTCGGACGCGAGCTCCTACGAGCAGTACTTC	CASSDASSYEQYF
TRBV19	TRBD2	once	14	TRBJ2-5	TGTGCCAGTAGAAATGCGGGGGGCGAAGGGGTCCAGTACTTC	CASRNAGGEGVQYF
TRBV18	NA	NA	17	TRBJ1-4	TGTGCCAGCTCACCACTTGTGTCGGCCGGGGGCTATGAAAAACTGTTTTTT	CASSPLVSAGGYEKLFF
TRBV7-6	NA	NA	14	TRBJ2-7	TGTGCCAGCAGCTTAAGGCAAGGTTTATCCGAGCAGTACTTC	CASSLRQGLSEQYF
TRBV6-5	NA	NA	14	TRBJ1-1	TGTGCCAGCAGCACTAGGGAAATGAACACTGAAGCTTTCTTT	CASSTREMNTEAFF
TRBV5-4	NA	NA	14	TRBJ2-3	TGTGCCAGCAGCCTAACCCAGGAGGCAGATACGCAGTATTTT	CASSLTQEADTQYF
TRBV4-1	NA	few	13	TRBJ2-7	TGCGCCAGCAGCGCAGCGGTGGAGTACGAGCAGTACTTC	CASSAAVEYEQYF
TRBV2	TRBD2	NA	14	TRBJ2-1	TGTGCCAGCGAGGGGAGAAGCGGGGGGAATGAGCAGTTCTTC	CASEGRSGGNEQFF
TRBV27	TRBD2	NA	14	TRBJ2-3	TGTGCCAGCCGGCGGGAGGGAGTCACAGATACGCAGTATTTT	CASRREGVTDTQYF
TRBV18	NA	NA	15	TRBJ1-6	TGTGCCAGCTCACCACCGGGGGGTGACAATTCACCCCTCCACTTT	CASSPPGGDNSPLHF
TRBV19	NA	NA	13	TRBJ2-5	TGTGCCAGTAGTATAACGGCTCAAGAGACCCAGTACTTC	CASSITAQETQYF
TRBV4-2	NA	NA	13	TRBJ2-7	TGTGCCAGCAGCACCCTAAGCTCCTACGAGCAGTACTTC	CASSTLSSYEQYF
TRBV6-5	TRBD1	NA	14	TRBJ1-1	TGTGCCAGCAGTTACCCGGACAGGGGCACTGAAGCTTTCTTT	CASSYPDRGTEAFF